The 7 T cell receptor beta chains below all came from one sample that was sequenced in a study of T cell changes during pregnancy in multiple sclerosis. Only in-frame clones appear in the TCRdb table, and some are missing; sequencing was by immunoSEQ multiplex PCR. The data contain tens of thousands of clones, about 93% of them singletons. Sequenced here: peripheral blood, sampled in the third trimester of pregnancy. Receptor source: a female donor in good health, enrolled as a control in a pregnancy study.

The V and J genes are TRBV6-1 and TRBJ2-7; tentatively, D is TRBD1 (6 bases). This CDR3 spans 13 amino acids. Trimming took off 9 bases at V and 7 bases at J, with 19 bases between the two ends. Germline loops: CDR1 MNHNS, CDR2 SASEGT. The CDR3: CASKDSTVWEQYF. The CDR3 coding sequence is TGTGCCAGTAAGGACAGTACCGTGTGGGAGCAGTACTTC.

In its sample, this clone was seen once. The chain joins TRBV28 to TRBJ2-3; 10 nucleotides align to TRBD2. The junction had 12 bases not matched to a gene; V was cut back by 6 bases and J by 3 bases. The germline CDR1 and CDR2 sequences are MDHEN and SYDVKM. The length of the CDR3 is 17 residues. The CDR3 coding sequence is TGTGCCAGCAGCACAGAATTCGGGACTAGCGCAACAGATACGCAGTATTTT. Protein: CASSTEFGTSATDTQYF.

The CDR3 coding sequence is TGTGCCAGCAGCGGGACCCGGGACAGCACCGGGGAGCTGTTTTTT. Translation: CASSGTRDSTGELFF. The chain has TRBV7-2 and TRBJ2-2, with 7 bases that match TRBD1. CDR1 is SGHTA, CDR2 FQGNSA, per germline. This CDR3 has 15 residues. J lost 4 bases, V lost 5 bases, and 7 bases had no gene match.

The rearrangement uses TRBV28 and TRBJ2-3; 8 bases match TRBD1. With 6 bases clipped from V and 6 bases from J, the junction kept 8 bases outside the gene matches. The length of the CDR3 is 14 residues. Germline CDR1 MDHEN, CDR2 SYDVKM. The CDR3 reads CASSRRQGWDTQYF. The DNA for the CDR3 is TGTGCCAGCAGCAGAAGACAGGGGTGGGATACGCAGTATTTT. The full variable domain, in which reference TRBV28 and TRBJ2-3 provide the parts outside the CDR3, is DVKVTQSSRYLVKRTGEKVFLECVQDMDHENMFWYRQDPGLGLRLIYFSYDVKMKEKGDIPEGYSVSREKKERFSLILESASTNQTSMYLCASSRRQGWDTQYFGPGTRLTVL.

This sequence joins TRBV7-8 and TRBJ2-1; TRBD2 aligns across 10 bases. J was trimmed by 5 bases and V by 1 base; bases with no gene match: 2. CDR1 SGHVS and CDR2 FQNEAQ come from the germline V gene. The CDR3 runs to 15 residues. CDR3 DNA: TGTGCCAGCAGCTTAGGGACTAGCGGAGACAATGAGCAGTTCTTC. It translates to CASSLGTSGDNEQFF.

This chain joins TRBV11-2 and TRBJ2-1; 7 bases match TRBD2. V was pared by 6 bases and J by 4 bases, with 9 bases of the junction left unmatched. Germline V CDR1 and CDR2: SGHAT, FQNNGV. This CDR3 is 15 amino acids long. The CDR3 spells CASRPPVGGYNEQFF. The CDR3 nucleotides are TGTGCCAGCAGACCACCGGTGGGGGGGTACAATGAGCAGTTCTTC.

The chain joins TRBV7-9 to TRBJ2-6; no firm D call. CDR1 SEHNR and CDR2 FQNEAQ come from the germline V gene (reference sequence). V was pared by 1 base and J by 8 bases, with 9 bases between. The CDR3 length is 14 residues. The CDR3 loop reads CASSLVRVTNVLTF. The CDR3 nucleotides read TGTGCCAGCAGCTTAGTTCGGGTAACCAACGTCCTGACTTTC.